These T cell receptor beta chains were read from a single sample in a study of vaccination and CD4 T cells after COVID-19. What these receptors recognize is not known. TCRdb ran MiXCR on the PCR reads and lists one entry per CDR3 protein. The repertoire holds around 19,000 distinct CDR3 sequences, with less than 65% as singletons. The sequencing input was CD4+ T cells from blood, cultured in vitro. The receptors were gathered from a human donor who had recovered from COVID-19. CDR3s include the opening cysteine and the closing phenylalanine or tryptophan. The order of the fields is V gene, D gene, clone size, J gene, CDR3 DNA, CDR3 protein. A D gene is named only where the DNA matches it firmly. A row's size may be missing; if present it is once, few, many or a size class.

TRBV7-8,NA,NA,TRBJ2-6,TGTGCCAGCACCCCGGGGGGGGCCAACGTCCTGACTTTC,CASTPGGANVLTF
TRBV20-1,NA,NA,TRBJ2-3,TGCAGTGTGGCCCGGTTGGTTAGCACAGATACGCAGTATTTT,CSVARLVSTDTQYF
TRBV20-1,NA,NA,TRBJ1-3,TGCAGTGCTAGAGTAGAAAACTCTGGAAACACCATATATTTT,CSARVENSGNTIYF
TRBV20-1,NA,NA,TRBJ1-6,TGCAGTGCTACTAACCCGGGTCCAAATAATTCACCCCTCCACTTT,CSATNPGPNNSPLHF
TRBV19,NA,NA,TRBJ1-2,TGTGCCAGTAGTATAGCTCTGGGCTATGGCTACACCTTC,CASSIALGYGYTF
TRBV6-5,TRBD1,NA,TRBJ1-5,TGTGCCAGCAGTTACCGGCAGGGGGTAAGTCAGCCCCAGCATTTT,CASSYRQGVSQPQHF
TRBV7-2,NA,NA,TRBJ2-1,TGTGCCAGCAGCCGTACCCCGCTAGCGAGTGCCTACAATGAGCAGTTCTTC,CASSRTPLASAYNEQFF
TRBV20-1,TRBD1,few,TRBJ1-5,TGCAGTGCTAACGACAGGGTGGCCTATCAAGAGCATTTT,CSANDRVAYQEHF
TRBV20-1,NA,NA,TRBJ2-5,TGCAGTGCTAGAGATATGGCCAGGGCCGGGGAGACCCAGTACTTC,CSARDMARAGETQYF
TRBV7-7,TRBD2,NA,TRBJ2-3,TGTGCCAGCAGCTTAGAACTAGCGGGGAGCACAGATACGCAGTATTTT,CASSLELAGSTDTQYF
TRBV6-2/TRBV6-3,NA,once,TRBJ1-6,TGTGCCAGCAGTTACGGGGGGGGTTACAATTCACCCCTCCACTTT,CASSYGGGYNSPLHF
TRBV19,TRBD1,NA,TRBJ1-5,TGTGCCACAGGGACAGAGGGAGGGAAGAATCAGCCCCAGCATTTT,CATGTEGGKNQPQHF
TRBV6-1,TRBD1,once,TRBJ1-6,TGTGCCAGCAGGCCGGGACAGGGATCACCCCTCCACTTT,CASRPGQGSPLHF
TRBV6-1,TRBD1,NA,TRBJ2-1,TGTGCCAGCACTTGGACAGGACGATACAATGAGCAGTTCTTC,CASTWTGRYNEQFF
TRBV5-6,NA,NA,TRBJ1-1,TGTGCCAGCAGCTTGGCACCAAACACTGAAGCTTTCTTT,CASSLAPNTEAFF
TRBV25-1,NA,once,TRBJ2-3,TGTGCCAGCAGTGAAGGACAACACACAGATACGCAGTATTTT,CASSEGQHTDTQYF
TRBV20-1,NA,NA,TRBJ2-3,TGCAGTGCGAGAGGATTAGCAGATACGCAGTATTTT,CSARGLADTQYF
TRBV7-9,TRBD1,few,TRBJ1-1,TGTGCCAGCAGCCCCCCCGGGACAGGGAGGACTGAAGCTTTCTTT,CASSPPGTGRTEAFF
TRBV7-8,NA,NA,TRBJ2-3,TGTGCCAGCAGCACCGGGACCACATCAGATACGCAGTATTTT,CASSTGTTSDTQYF
TRBV2,TRBD2,NA,TRBJ2-7,TGTGCCAGCAGTGAAGTGGCTAGCGGGGGCTCGGCTCGCTTC,CASSEVASGGSARF